The present TCR beta chain was sequenced within a study of CD8+ T cells in alopecia areata. The study's findings and limits: More clonal than normal scalp was lesional scalp, particularly alopecia totalis/universalis. In blood and scalp, many expanded lesional clones persisted during tofacitinib.

RNA was isolated and reverse transcribed to cDNA, the sequencing template. This table comes from immunoSEQ multiplex PCR, and its TCRdb copy is limited to in-frame clones, with some not included. The sample lists around 270,000 clones; roughly 60% were seen once. As for this clone: The antigen is unknown. The same CDR3 is also encoded by other DNA sequences in this sample.

The treatment: oral pan-JAK inhibitor, 5-10 mg twice daily. Sampling of alopecia areata patients yielded lesional scalp punch biopsies as well as peripheral blood. Sorting of PBMCs yielded the CD4+ and CD8+ T cells. Germline-derived CDR1 and CDR2 are SGHRS and YFSETQ. The CDR3 runs 14 residues. V lost 2 bases and J lost 1; bases outside the gene matches: 2. The V call is TRBV5-1, the J call TRBJ2-7, with 8 bases matching TRBD1. This TCR was recovered from a human donor with alopecia areata. Sequenced material: CD4+ T cells sorted from blood, taken at week 24, from a patient treated with tofacitinib. The CDR3 is CASSFRDRSYEQYF. CDR3 nucleotide sequence: TGCGCCAGCAGCTTTCGGGACAGGTCCTACGAGCAGTACTTC. The full variable domain, with the rest looked up from reference TRBV5-1 and TRBJ2-7, is KAGVTQTPRYLIKTRGQQVTLSCSPISGHRSVSWYQQTPGQGLQFLFEYFSETQRNKGNFPGRFSGRQFSNSRSEMNVSTLELGDSALYLCASSFRDRSYEQYFGPGTRLTVT.